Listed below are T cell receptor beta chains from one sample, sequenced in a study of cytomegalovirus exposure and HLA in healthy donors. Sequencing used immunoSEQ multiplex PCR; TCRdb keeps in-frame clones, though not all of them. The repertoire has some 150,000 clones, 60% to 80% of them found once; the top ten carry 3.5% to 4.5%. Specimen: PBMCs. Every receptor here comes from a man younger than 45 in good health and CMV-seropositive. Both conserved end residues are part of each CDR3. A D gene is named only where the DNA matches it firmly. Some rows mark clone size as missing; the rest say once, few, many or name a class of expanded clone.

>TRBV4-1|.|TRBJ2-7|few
CASSRPPGLTGSYEQYF
TGCGCCAGCAGCCGACCCCCCGGGTTAACGGGCTCCTACGAGCAGTACTTC
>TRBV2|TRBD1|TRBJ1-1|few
CATTQGGYTEAFF
TGTGCCACCACACAGGGGGGGTACACTGAAGCTTTCTTT
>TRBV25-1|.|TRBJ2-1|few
CASSLDRYNEQFF
TGTGCCAGCAGTCTAGATAGATACAATGAGCAGTTCTTC
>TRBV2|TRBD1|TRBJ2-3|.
CASSEAWDSSTDTQYF
TGTGCCAGCAGTGAAGCGTGGGACAGCAGCACAGATACGCAGTATTTT
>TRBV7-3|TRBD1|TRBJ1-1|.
CASSLGQGVGEAFF
TGTGCCAGCAGCTTAGGACAGGGGGTTGGTGAAGCTTTCTTT
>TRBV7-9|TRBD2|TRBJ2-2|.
CASSSPSGGYTGELFF
TGTGCCAGCAGCTCCCCAAGCGGGGGGTACACCGGGGAGCTGTTTTTT
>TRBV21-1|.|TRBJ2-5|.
CASSTETQYF
TGTGCCAGCAGCACTGAGACCCAGTACTTC
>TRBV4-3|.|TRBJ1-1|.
CASSQGRTGNTEAFF
TGCGCCAGCAGCCAAGGAAGAACAGGGAACACTGAAGCTTTCTTT
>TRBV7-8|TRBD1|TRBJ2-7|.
CASSSWDSRYEQYF
TGTGCCAGCAGCTCCTGGGACAGCAGATACGAGCAGTACTTC
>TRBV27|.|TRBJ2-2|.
CASAVEPGELFF
TGTGCCAGCGCGGTCGAACCCGGGGAGCTGTTTTTT
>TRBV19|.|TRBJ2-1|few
CASSLKVDSPNEQFF
TGTGCCAGTAGTCTAAAGGTCGACAGCCCCAATGAGCAGTTCTTC
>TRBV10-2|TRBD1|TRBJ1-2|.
CASSESTGGFYGYTF
TGCGCCAGCAGTGAGTCAACAGGGGGCTTCTATGGCTACACCTTC
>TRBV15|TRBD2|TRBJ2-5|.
CATSRGGKETQYF
TGTGCCACCAGCCGCGGGGGGAAGGAGACCCAGTACTTC
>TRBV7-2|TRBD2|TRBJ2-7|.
CASSLLSGGLYEQYF
TGTGCCAGCAGCTTGTTAAGCGGGGGACTATACGAGCAGTACTTC
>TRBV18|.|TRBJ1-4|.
CASSPPTGWSEKLFF
TGTGCCAGCTCACCACCCACAGGGTGGAGTGAAAAACTGTTTTTT
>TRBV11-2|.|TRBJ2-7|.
CASSFGVGNYEQYF
TGTGCCAGCAGCTTCGGGGTTGGGAACTACGAGCAGTACTTC
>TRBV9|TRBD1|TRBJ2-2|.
CASSIKPGQQNTGELFF
TGTGCCAGCAGCATAAAACCGGGACAGCAGAACACCGGGGAGCTGTTTTTT
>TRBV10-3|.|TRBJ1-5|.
CAISESRDSNQPQHF
TGTGCCATCAGTGAGTCGAGGGATAGCAATCAGCCCCAGCATTTT
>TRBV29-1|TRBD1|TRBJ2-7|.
CSVAGQGLGEQYF
TGCAGCGTCGCCGGACAGGGCTTAGGCGAGCAGTACTTC
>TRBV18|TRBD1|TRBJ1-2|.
CASSPRTGDYTF
TGTGCCAGCTCACCACGGACAGGAGATTACACCTTC
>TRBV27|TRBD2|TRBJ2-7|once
CASSLWGTSGGELSYEQYF
TGTGCCAGCAGTTTATGGGGGACTAGCGGGGGGGAACTCTCCTACGAGCAGTACTTC
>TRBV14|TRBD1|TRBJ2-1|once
CASSPLPGQGGDEQFF
TGTGCCAGCAGCCCTTTACCGGGACAGGGGGGTGATGAGCAGTTCTTC
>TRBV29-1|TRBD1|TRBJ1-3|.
CSTRRDRDGNTIYF
TGCAGCACACGAAGGGACAGGGATGGAAACACCATATATTTT